One sample yielded the 18 T cell receptor beta chains listed below, sequenced in a study of shared clonotypes between healthy human individuals. The assay was immunoSEQ multiplex PCR, and TCRdb's table has in-frame clones only and misses some. This sample has fewer than 500,000 clones, with about 75% found just once. The source material was PBMCs. These receptors originate from a woman aged 40 to 49 in good health. Some clones in this sample may be carry-over from other donors' samples.

The chain employs TRBV11-2 and TRBJ2-1; a weak D match, TRBD1 (6 bases). CDR3 length: 15 residues. With 0 bases removed from V and 6 bases from J, the gap between germline ends came to 12 bases. Germline CDR1 SGHAT, CDR2 FQNNGV. The CDR3 bases are TGTGCCAGCAGCTTAGATAGAGCAGGGGTCAATGAGCAGTTCTTC. Protein product: CASSLDRAGVNEQFF.

The genes are TRBV27 and TRBJ1-3; no clear D gene. This CDR3 comprises 15 residues. In germline, CDR1 is MNHEY, CDR2 SMNVEV (reference sequence). V lost 5 bases to trimming and J lost 2 bases, with 13 bases between them. CDR3 coding DNA: TGTGCCAGCAGTCCCAACTGGGATCCTGGAAACACCATATATTTT. Translation gives CASSPNWDPGNTIYF.

J is TRBJ2-5 and V is TRBV7-3; 7 nucleotides align to TRBD1. CDR1 is SGHTA and CDR2 is FQGTGA in the germline V gene. This CDR3 is built from 13 residues. J was trimmed by 10 bases and V by 4 bases; bases with no gene match: 9. The CDR3 region is CASSSRQGRVQYF. CDR3 in DNA: TGTGCCAGCAGCTCACGACAGGGCCGCGTCCAGTACTTC. The entire variable domain, with the rest obtained from reference TRBV7-3 and TRBJ2-5, is as follows: GAGVSQTPSNKVTEKGKYVELRCDPISGHTALYWYRQSLGQGPEFLIYFQGTGAADDSGLPNDRFFAVRPEGSVSTLKIQRTERGDSAVYLCASSSRQGRVQYFGPGTRLLVL.

The genes are TRBV18 and TRBJ2-4; either TRBD1 or TRBD2 may fit D (5 bases each). The CDR3 consists of 16 residues. Germline assignment: CDR1 KGHSH and CDR2 LQKENI. Trimming took off 3 bases at V and 0 bases at J, with 12 bases between the two ends. The CDR3: CASSPYEGIAKNIQYF. CDR3 DNA sequence: TGTGCCAGCTCACCCTACGAGGGGATAGCCAAAAACATTCAGTACTTC.

The genes are TRBV5-4 and TRBJ1-2; 7 bases are shared with TRBD1. The CDR3 is 17 amino acids. CDR1 is SGHNT and CDR2 is YYREEE in the germline V gene (reference sequence). V lost 4 bases, J lost 3 bases, and 15 bases stayed unmatched. The CDR3 here is CASSPGTARGSHYGYTF. CDR3 DNA sequence: TGTGCCAGCAGCCCTGGGACAGCCCGAGGGTCACACTATGGCTACACCTTC.

The J gene is TRBJ2-1, the V gene TRBV29-1; D gene ambiguous. CDR3 length: 13 amino acids. Germline V gene lookup returns CDR1 SQVTM and CDR2 ANQGSEA. V was clipped by 2 bases and J by 2 bases, with 7 bases between them. This CDR3 reads CSVERAAYNEQFF. Here the CDR3 DNA reads TGCAGCGTTGAAAGGGCAGCCTACAATGAGCAGTTCTTC.

CDR3 in DNA: TGCGCCAGCAGCTCGACAGGGTTTAATAGCGGAGAGACCCAGTACTTC. This sequence encodes CASSSTGFNSGETQYF. V gene TRBV5-1 combines with J gene TRBJ2-5, with a possible D match to TRBD1 (7 bases). Germline V gene sequence: CDR1 SGHRS, CDR2 YFSETQ. The CDR3 is 16 amino acids. V lost 3 bases to trimming and J lost 4 bases, with 19 bases between them.

This chain uses TRBV30 with TRBJ2-2; 12 positions agree with TRBD2. This CDR3 has 15 residues. After removal of 2 bases from V and 6 bases from J, the junction contained 4 bases not matched to a gene. Germline lookup yields CDR1 GTSNPN and CDR2 SVGIG (reference sequence). CDR3 sequence reads: CAWSRLAGVAGELFF. DNA of the CDR3: TGTGCCTGGAGTCGACTAGCGGGAGTAGCCGGGGAGCTGTTTTTT.

This sequence joins TRBV28 and TRBJ1-1, with 12 bases that match TRBD1. The ends lost 3 bases at V and 5 bases at J; junction bases unmatched: 7. Germline V gene data show CDR1 as MDHEN and CDR2 as SYDVKM. CDR3 size: 16 residues. Written as DNA, the CDR3 is TGTGCCAGCAGTTTCCCGGGACAGGGGGCGCAGACTGAAGCTTTCTTT. Translating it yields CASSFPGQGAQTEAFF.

J is TRBJ2-7 and V is TRBV10-3; 9 nucleotides match TRBD2. Trimming removed 6 bases from V and 6 bases from J; junction bases left unmatched: 9. The germline CDR1 and CDR2 sequences are ENHRY and SYGVKD. This CDR3 region has 14 residues. The CDR3 DNA is TGTGCCATCAGCGGGGCTAGCGGGATTGTCGAGCAGTACTTC. It encodes CAISGASGIVEQYF.

J is TRBJ2-7 and V is TRBV10-3; D remains unclear. The germline V and J ends were trimmed by 5 bases and 3 bases, with 11 bases remaining between them. The CDR3 is 13 amino acids. Germline V gene data show CDR1 as ENHRY and CDR2 as SYGVKD. For the CDR3, the DNA is TGTGCCATCAGTAACGGGTTCAACTACGAGCAGTACTTC. Protein: CAISNGFNYEQYF.

The chain couples TRBV19 to TRBJ2-7; TRBD2 agrees at 7 bases. The CDR3 sequence is 15 residues long. Germline V gives CDR1 LNHDA, CDR2 SQIVND (reference sequence). Losses at the gene ends were 1 base for V and 4 bases for J; bases not matched to a gene: 7. The CDR3 spells CASSIGAGEVYEQYF. DNA for the CDR3: TGTGCCAGTAGTATAGGGGCGGGAGAGGTTTACGAGCAGTACTTC.

The chain links TRBV11-2 to TRBJ2-1; TRBD2 matches at 12 bases. V gave up 5 bases and J gave up 9 bases; unmatched junction bases: 5. Looked up from germline, CDR1 is SGHAT and CDR2 is FQNNGV. The CDR3 covers 14 residues. DNA of the CDR3: TGTGCCAGCAGCCGACTAGCGGGAGCCATTGAGCAGTTCTTC. Its translation is CASSRLAGAIEQFF.

The chain combines TRBV15 with TRBJ1-4; no reliable D call. CDR1 and CDR2 from the germline V gene are LNHNV and YYDKDF (reference sequence). CDR3 length equals 16 residues. Trimming pared 0 bases from V and 0 bases from J, leaving 8 bases between. CDR3 nucleotide sequence: TGTGCCACCAGCAGAGATAAGGGAGCAACTAATGAAAAACTGTTTTTT. Translated, it gives CATSRDKGATNEKLFF.

J is TRBJ1-2 and V is TRBV7-2; D gene unclear. Germline CDR1 SGHTA, CDR2 FQGNSA. The CDR3 is 15 amino acids. V dropped 1 base and J dropped 4 bases, with 13 bases sitting between them. Written as DNA, the CDR3 is TGTGCCAGCAGCTTAGGGTATGGGCTACGCTATGGCTACACCTTC. It yields the protein CASSLGYGLRYGYTF.

This clone was found many times. This sequence joins TRBV7-9 and TRBJ2-3; D call uncertain. This CDR3 region has 12 residues. Germline lookup yields CDR1 SEHNR and CDR2 FQNEAQ (reference sequence). Trimming took off 0 bases at V and 10 bases at J, with 8 bases between the two ends. The CDR3 reads CASSLASSAQYF. CDR3 coding DNA: TGTGCCAGCAGCTTAGCGTCTAGTGCGCAGTATTTT. Based on the CDR3 plus reference TRBV7-9 and TRBJ2-3, the full variable domain is DTGVSQNPRHKITKRGQNVTFRCDPISEHNRLYWYRQTLGQGPEFLTYFQNEAQLEKSRLLSDRFSAERPKGSFSTLEIQRTEQGDSAMYLCASSLASSAQYFGPGTRLTVL.

This chain joins TRBV7-2 and TRBJ2-3; D gene unclear. Trimming removed 0 bases at V and 1 base at J, with 5 bases between. From germline, CDR1 is SGHTA and CDR2 FQGNSA. The CDR3 consists of 14 residues. CDR3 protein: CASSLASRTDTQYF. CDR3 DNA sequence: TGTGCCAGCAGCTTAGCTAGTCGCACAGATACGCAGTATTTT.

The chain links TRBV6-5 to TRBJ1-5, with 9 bases identical to TRBD1. The CDR3 is made up of 16 amino acids. Germline lookup yields CDR1 MNHEY and CDR2 SVGAGI. V trimming: 3 bases; J trimming: 11 bases; junction bases outside the gene matches: 14. As DNA, the CDR3 is TGTGCCAGCAGTTATTCGGCGCCAGGACAGGGGAAGGCCCAGCATTTT. Protein: CASSYSAPGQGKAQHF.